This TCR beta chain came from a study of cytomegalovirus exposure and HLA in healthy donors (TCRdb year 2017). As for the study more broadly: An earlier analysis of some 500 of the donors reported 250 to 300 Gb of sequence data and around 120 million unique TCR beta sequences from 150 million to 200 million T cells. About five DR-DQ haplotypes were treated as single units for association and clustering because of strong linkage in the cohort. The study combined high-throughput TCR immunosequencing, statistical association of individual TCRs with disease status, and machine learning to predict cytomegalovirus infection status. The aim of the study was to test whether cataloging public T cell receptors could identify signatures of past pathogen exposure. Across roughly 420 genotyped donors of the cohort, an average of approximately 200,000 unique TCR beta nucleotide sequences per donor were sequenced, and roughly a sixth of those sequences were non-productive. A later genetic analysis used genome-wide SNP genotypes for about three fifths of the 666 donors, treating that subset as a discovery cohort. Among the roughly 400 genotyped donors, around 79% belonged to the genetic ancestry cluster associated with self-reported Caucasian donors. Class I and class II HLA loci were covered by the typing at four-digit resolution. Using immunosequencing, the study profiled T cell repertoires from about 610 subjects and related those repertoires to cytomegalovirus serostatus. To decide whether each TCR beta V gene segment behaved as functional or pseudogenic, an earlier analysis of some 600 of the donors relied on high-throughput TCR beta sequencing. A later analysis re-analyzed previously published TCR beta repertoires from several hundred donors and added high-resolution HLA genotyping to study TCR occurrence patterns. A separate validation cohort of 90 to 150 different subjects was used in addition to the 666-subject first cohort. Roughly 320 gigabases of sequencing data and roughly 81 million unique TCR sequences made up an early release that covered over 550 HLA-typed donors. Every discovery cohort repertoire had been produced on one sequencing platform. Rather than drawing on any new phenotypic data, the later analysis identified candidate immune exposures from TCR beta sequences and the way those sequences occurred across donors. Donor age, sex, ethnicity and CMV serostatus were compiled together with the repertoire data. The number of donors typed differed by locus, with roughly 620-630 for A, B, C, DRB1 and DQB1, more than 500 for DQA1, 600 to 610 for DPA1, and around 450 for DPB1.

Points the paper makes about the study in general: A later analysis found that HLA-associated TCR beta chains were more clonally expanded and had lower generation probabilities than equally common non-associated chains. According to a later analysis, parvovirus B19, influenza, CMV and Epstein-Barr virus appeared linked to several top co-occurrence clusters. Strong co-occurrence of HLA alleles, especially DR and DQ, made assigning TCR associations to individual alleles difficult. A later genetic analysis associated a missense DCLRE1C variant with V-gene and J-gene trimming of TCR beta chains, and an independent cohort replicated the association. Some IMGT-functional V segments, including TRBV6-2 and TRBV6-3, could not be told apart with the 87-base-pair reads, so those segments were excluded. In a later analysis, TCR association rates were found to vary across HLA loci, with the most associated TCRs seen for DRB1 alleles and the fewest for HLA-C alleles. In both the original and validation cohorts, the classifier was reported to diagnose cytomegalovirus status with high specificity and sensitivity. A cluster of highly shared sequence variants was judged likely to represent a technical artifact of the sequencing pipeline. Immune exposure information for the cohort was limited to CMV serostatus. Most TCR sequences were seen in very few donors, while some public TCRs were found in many individuals. Because counts were too low, seventeen rarely observed V segments, including chromosome 9 orphons, were excluded from the earlier analysis of 587 of the donors. A few of the identified cytomegalovirus-associated TCR beta chains were confirmed in vitro to be specific for cytomegalovirus antigens. In a later analysis, most CMV-associated TCR beta chains were found to appear HLA-restricted, with HLA associations seemingly driven largely by CMV exposure. Sequencing depth was assumed to be roughly uniform across donors in the presence/absence analyses, though that assumption may not hold. The study listed over 150 TCR beta chains as associated with cytomegalovirus. In an earlier analysis of roughly 560 of the donors, most TCR beta V segments were observed in productive rearrangements about 90% or about 30% of the time, broadly matching IMGT annotations. At a false discovery rate of 0.05, a later analysis linked some 17,000 TCR beta sequences to specific HLA alleles. Linkage disequilibrium might explain the correlated functional status among segregating V segments, but an unknown experimental factor could not be ruled out. In this cohort, only TCR beta chains were sequenced, and detectable features were limited by the absence of alpha or paired-chain data. A later genetic analysis reported fewer N-insertions in productive TCRs among donors in an Asian-associated ancestry cluster than the approximately 700-donor mean. A further reported finding was that TCR beta sequences accurately predicted the HLA-A and HLA-B alleles for most subjects in the first cohort. Because HLA typing was missing for some donors at each locus, association tests included only the typed subset. According to the authors, the approach could potentially be generalized to other disease states and immunological phenotypes.

By its share of the sample, this clone is medium-sized (0.01 to 0.1%). It lacks a known antigen. No qualities accompany the bases; no much larger clone lies one base away. Library prep was done by the immunoSEQ multiplex PCR assay. For the multiplex PCR, a mixture combining 60 forward primers for TCR Vbeta segments and 13 reverse primers for TCR Jbeta segments was used. Amplification of the CDR3 region of rearranged TCR beta genes was performed with a multiplex PCR assay on genomic DNA. On the Illumina HiSeq System, the amplified TCR beta libraries were sequenced as 87-base-pair reads. As for the authors' bioinformatics: Across the roughly 600 repertoires, a later analysis counted 60 million to 90 million unique TCR beta chains, approximately 12 million of which were shared by at least two donors. A nearest-neighbor algorithm error-corrected the raw reads and collapsed the reads into unique sequences, merging closely related sequences to remove PCR and sequencing errors. V, D and J gene segments were assigned by aligning CDR3 sequences to IMGT reference sequences. For a sequence to be retained, a match of at least six nucleotides was required to both a V gene segment and a J gene segment. Rearrangements were classified as productive when the CDR3 lacked stop codons and remained in frame with V and J, and all other rearrangements were classified as non-productive. CDR3 was defined according to IMGT convention as the region running from the second conserved V-encoded cysteine to the conserved J-encoded phenylalanine. In an earlier analysis of around 640 of the donors, sequences lacking an unambiguous match to a single V gene segment were excluded. An earlier analysis of 550 to 650 of the donors classified V segments as functional when productive rearrangements were above 56.7% and as segregating when the standard deviation between donors was above 5%. A statistical classification framework was built to diagnose cytomegalovirus status from the catalog of TCR beta chain sequences. In a later analysis, TCR nucleotide sequences were compared against IMGT/GENE-DB human TR gene sequences so that V and J genes could be assigned. The TCRdist pipeline was used in a later analysis to assign CDR3 sequences and most-parsimonious VDJ recombination scenarios. A later analysis defined each TCR beta chain by its CDR3 amino acid sequence plus V-gene family, and excluded reads lacking a unique V-gene family. In a later analysis, a few hundred highly shared, low-generation-probability nucleotide sequences were removed to address suspected cross-contamination and a sequencing artifact. In a later analysis, a clonal expansion index was calculated for each public chain from normalized within-repertoire ranks of inferred template counts. A later analysis computed generation probabilities with a VDJ recombination model fitted to out-of-frame rearrangements, and checked the results against IGoR. Hypergeometric tests were used in a later analysis to score TCR-TCR, TCR-HLA and TCR-CMV co-occurrence, with a repertoire-size bias correction applied to the TCR pairs. False discovery rates were estimated in a later analysis by permuting HLA or CMV assignments 20 times. A later analysis grouped co-occurring TCRs with DBSCAN, adding TCRdist sequence similarity when clustering within HLA-allele-positive subsets. Repertoires with fewer than 30,000 or more than 120,000 public chains were left out of co-occurrence clustering, as were five repertoires with anomalous nucleotide sharing. TCRdb re-hosts the immuneACCESS table, in-frame sequences only. Its copies lack some clones; in the studies checked, an unresolved V gene accounts for under half of them, and the cause for the rest is not known. Clone size and V and J calls were adopted from that table, with D and trimming inferred from the DNA. In this sample the table shows fewer than 150,000 clones, approximately 83% of which occur a single time. The ten largest account for about 2.9% of the sample.

CDR1 is given as PRHDT and CDR2 as FYEKMQ, both from the germline V gene (reference sequence). V is reduced by 4 bases and J by 1 base, leaving a spacing of 22 bases between them. Including the terminal cysteine and phenylalanine, the CDR3 comprises 18 residues. CDR3 DNA only is kept here, 54 bases in frame from base 1. The cohort consisted of some 670 healthy bone marrow donors. At the time of sampling, every cohort member was nominally healthy, though immune exposures that went unrecorded were likely present. The donor tested CMV seronegative and was one of the 352 seronegative cohort members. A peripheral blood sample was collected from each donor, and TCR beta sequencing was performed on peripheral blood mononuclear cells. Genomic DNA was extracted from the blood cell samples with the Qiagen DNeasy Blood Extraction Kit.

The specimen was PBMCs. This clonotype was sampled from a man aged 35-49 years in good health and CMV-seronegative. The rearranged chain carries TRBV13 and TRBJ1-2; TRBD1 is possibly the D segment (6 matching bases). CDR3 loop: CASSWRGARLNGNYGYTF. In nucleotide form, the sequence is TGTGCCAGCAGCTGGCGGGGGGCTCGGCTTAATGGTAACTATGGCTACACCTTC.